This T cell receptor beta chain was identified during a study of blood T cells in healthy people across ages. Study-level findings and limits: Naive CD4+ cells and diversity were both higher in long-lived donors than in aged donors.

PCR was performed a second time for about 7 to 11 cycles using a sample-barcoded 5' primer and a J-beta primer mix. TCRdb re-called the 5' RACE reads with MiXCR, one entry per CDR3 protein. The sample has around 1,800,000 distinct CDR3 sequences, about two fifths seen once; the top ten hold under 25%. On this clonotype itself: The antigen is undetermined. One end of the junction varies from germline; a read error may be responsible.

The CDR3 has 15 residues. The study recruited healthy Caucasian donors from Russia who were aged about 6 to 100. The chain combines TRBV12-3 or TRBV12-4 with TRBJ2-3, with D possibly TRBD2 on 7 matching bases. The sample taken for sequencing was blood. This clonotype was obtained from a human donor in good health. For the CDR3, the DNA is TGTGCCAGCAGTTTGGGGAGGGGGAGCACAGATGCGCAGTATTTT. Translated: CASSLGRGSTDAQYF.